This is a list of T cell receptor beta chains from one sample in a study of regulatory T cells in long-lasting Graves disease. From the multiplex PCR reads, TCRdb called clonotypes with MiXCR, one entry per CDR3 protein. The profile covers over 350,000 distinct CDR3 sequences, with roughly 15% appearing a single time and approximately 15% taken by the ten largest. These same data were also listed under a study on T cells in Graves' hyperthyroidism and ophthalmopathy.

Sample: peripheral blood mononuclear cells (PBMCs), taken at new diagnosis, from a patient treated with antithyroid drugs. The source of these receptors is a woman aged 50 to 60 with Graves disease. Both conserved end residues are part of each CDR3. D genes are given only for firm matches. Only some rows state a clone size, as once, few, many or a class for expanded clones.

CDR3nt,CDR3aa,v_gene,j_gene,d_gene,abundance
TGCGCCAGCAGCCCAGGGACAGATTACCACACAGATACGCAGTATTTT,CASSPGTDYHTDTQYF,TRBV5-1,TRBJ2-3,TRBD1,.
TGTGCCATCAGTGGTTCCCAGAAACTGAACACTGAAGCTTTCTTT,CAISGSQKLNTEAFF,TRBV10-3,TRBJ1-1,.,.
TGCAGCGTTGACGCGGACACCGGGGAGCTGTTTTTT,CSVDADTGELFF,TRBV29-1,TRBJ2-2,.,once
TGTGCCAGCAGCGTAGGCGGGGGCCAGCACAATGAGCAGTTCTTC,CASSVGGGQHNEQFF,TRBV9,TRBJ2-1,.,few
TGTGCCAGCAGACGGGACAGGGGGTCTGGTGGCTCTGGAAACACCATATATTTT,CASRRDRGSGGSGNTIYF,TRBV2,TRBJ1-3,TRBD1,many
TGTGCCAGCAGTGAAAGGGAGACCCAGTACTTC,CASSERETQYF,TRBV2,TRBJ2-5,.,many
TGCAGTGCTATCGGGACTCTCGCTAAGTACAATGAGCAGTTCTTC,CSAIGTLAKYNEQFF,TRBV20-1,TRBJ2-1,.,few
TGCGCCAGCAGCCAACGAACAGGGGGGACTTACAATGAGCAGTTCTTC,CASSQRTGGTYNEQFF,TRBV4-1,TRBJ2-1,TRBD1,.
TGTGCCAGCAGCGTAGACGCCAGGGGGAGTCTAGCGGGAGGGCCAATTACGAATGAGCAGTTCTTC,CASSVDARGSLAGGPITNEQFF,TRBV7-8,TRBJ2-1,TRBD2,.
TGTGCCAGCAGCCGACAGGGACAAGAAAAACTGTTTTTT,CASSRQGQEKLFF,TRBV3-1,TRBJ1-4,TRBD1,many
TGCGCCAGCAGGATGAACGGACTTCTAGCGGTCAATGAGCAGTTCTTC,CASRMNGLLAVNEQFF,TRBV10-1,TRBJ2-1,TRBD2,once
TGTGCCAGCAGGAGGACGACTAGCGGGAACGAGCAGTACTTC,CASRRTTSGNEQYF,TRBV7-9,TRBJ2-7,TRBD2,few
TGTGCCAGCAGCGTAGCTCTATCGGGGCTGTATGGCTACACCTTC,CASSVALSGLYGYTF,TRBV9,TRBJ1-2,.,many
TGCGCCAGCAGCTTGGAGGTCAACGAGGGCCTAGATACGCAGTATTTT,CASSLEVNEGLDTQYF,TRBV5-1,TRBJ2-3,.,few
TGTGCCAGCAGCGTAGGACAGGGCTCCTCTGGAAACACCATATATTTT,CASSVGQGSSGNTIYF,TRBV9,TRBJ1-3,TRBD1,.
TGTGCCACCCAGGGGGTCTCGGGGAACACCGGGGAGCTGTTTTTT,CATQGVSGNTGELFF,TRBV2,TRBJ2-2,TRBD1,few
TGCAGTGCTAGACGTACCGGGACTAGCGGGAGGGCCCACAATGAGCAGTTCTTC,CSARRTGTSGRAHNEQFF,TRBV20-1,TRBJ2-1,TRBD2,.
TGTGCCAGCAGTAGCCCAGCGGGGAACTACGAGCAGTACTTC,CASSSPAGNYEQYF,TRBV28,TRBJ2-7,TRBD2,many
TGTGCCAGCAGTTTAGCGCTGGGGGGGCACGGAAACACCATATATTTT,CASSLALGGHGNTIYF,TRBV12-3/TRBV12-4,TRBJ1-3,.,.
TGTGCCAGTAGTCACCGGGACAAACCAGAAAAACTGTTTTTT,CASSHRDKPEKLFF,TRBV19,TRBJ1-4,.,.
TGTGCCACCAGTGAAGGGACAGGGTACACTGAAGCTTTCTTT,CATSEGTGYTEAFF,TRBV24-1,TRBJ1-1,TRBD1,many
TGCGCCAGCAGCTTGTCTCCGCAAAACACTGAAGCTTTCTTT,CASSLSPQNTEAFF,TRBV5-1,TRBJ1-1,.,many
TGCAGCGTCGCTGAGAGTACTGGCTACACCTTC,CSVAESTGYTF,TRBV29-1,TRBJ1-2,.,.
TGCAGTGCTTCGAGCCCCAACCCGGGACCGGGGGAGACCCAGTACTTC,CSASSPNPGPGETQYF,TRBV20-1,TRBJ2-5,.,few
TGTGCCAGCAGTTTATTGGGTGGTGAAAAACTGTTTTTT,CASSLLGGEKLFF,TRBV12-3/TRBV12-4,TRBJ1-4,.,many
TGTGCCAGCAGTTACTCTTCAAGCGGGAGAGACACCGGGGAGCTGTTTTTT,CASSYSSSGRDTGELFF,TRBV6-7,TRBJ2-2,TRBD2,few
TGCGCCAGCAGCCAGAGGACAATAGTCCCCCCAAGATCCCAAGAGACCCAGTACTTC,CASSQRTIVPPRSQETQYF,TRBV4-1,TRBJ2-5,.,.
TGTGCCAGCAGTTCCCAGTTCTATGAGCAGTTCTTC,CASSSQFYEQFF,TRBV28,TRBJ2-1,.,many
TGTGCCAGCTGCGGGACTAGCGGCCCGGGGGGCGGGGAGCTGTTTTTT,CASCGTSGPGGGELFF,TRBV2,TRBJ2-2,TRBD2,many
TGTGCCAGCGGCTGGGCTGGAGGCCTGGGGAATGAGCAGTTCTTC,CASGWAGGLGNEQFF,TRBV19,TRBJ2-1,.,many
TGTGCCAGCAGCTTAGATCTAATGGGAGCCGGGGAGCTGTTTTTT,CASSLDLMGAGELFF,TRBV11-2,TRBJ2-2,.,few
TGTGCCGGGACAGGGGAGAACACCGGGGAGCTGTTTTTT,CAGTGENTGELFF,TRBV30,TRBJ2-2,TRBD1,.
TGTGCCATCAGTGAGGGGCTCGGACAGGCAAACTATGGCTACACCTTC,CAISEGLGQANYGYTF,TRBV10-3,TRBJ1-2,TRBD1,few
TGTGCCAGCAGCGCGCCCGTGGGGAACACTGAAGCTTTCTTT,CASSAPVGNTEAFF,TRBV7-9,TRBJ1-1,.,few
TGTGCCAGCGGGGGACAGGAGGGCACCGGGGAGCTGTTTTTT,CASGGQEGTGELFF,TRBV12-3/TRBV12-4,TRBJ2-2,TRBD1,many
TGTGCCAGCAGTGAATTAATAGGGGCGCGAAACACCATATATTTT,CASSELIGARNTIYF,TRBV6-2/TRBV6-3,TRBJ1-3,.,many
TGTGCCAGCAGCCCACTTGGTGGACAGAAAGCTTTCTTT,CASSPLGGQKAFF,TRBV11-2,TRBJ1-1,.,many